This T cell receptor beta chain was identified in a study of cytomegalovirus exposure and HLA in healthy donors. Across the study: Unique TCRs from HLA-typed donors, roughly 89 million of them, were held in an early data release.

There are 15 residues in the CDR3. Losses at the gene ends were 4 bases for V and 9 bases for J; bases not matched to a gene: 13. Germline CDR1 SGHRS, CDR2 YFSETQ. About this clone itself: Its target is not known.

The study's findings and limits: In a later analysis, a missense DCLRE1C variant was linked to TCR beta V- and J-gene trimming.

PCR was performed using 60 Vbeta and 13 Jbeta primers. Libraries were prepared by immunoSEQ multiplex PCR; TCRdb keeps only in-frame clonotypes and omits some of them. The top ten hold approximately 1.5% of the sample, which has 150,000 to 200,000 clones, 68% seen once. The V gene is TRBV5-1, the J gene TRBJ2-1; 7 bases agree with TRBD2. The source is a man aged 45-65 years in good health and CMV-seronegative. The sequenced sample consisted of PBMCs. CDR3 loop: CASSLGLADTAEQFF. The CDR3 nucleotides read TGCGCCAGCAGCCTAGGCCTAGCGGATACGGCTGAGCAGTTCTTC.